This TCR beta chain emerged from a study of shared clonotypes between healthy human individuals. Study-wide findings and caveats: It was observed that approximately 5% of naive CD4 clonotypes were shared across several donors.

Those who donated were healthy HIV-negative adults, with no recent acute infections or vaccinations reported. Splitting of CD4+ cells produced CD45RA+ naive and CD45RA-negative memory subsets. Replicate PCRs for sorted subsets used 200 ng DNA; this equaled 25,000 to 30,000 T cell genomes. Sequencing was performed with immunoSEQ multiplex PCR; in TCRdb, only in-frame clones are kept and a portion is missing. The table has about 2.4 million clones, around nine tenths seen once. About this clone itself: Antigen specificity is unknown.

This TCR came from a man between 18 and 35 years old in good health. Sequencing was done on a sample of naive CD4+ T cells sorted from blood. This sample's subset: CD45RA+ positively selected.

The CDR3 protein is CASSPPLGQRTDTQYF. The CDR3 DNA is TGTGCCAGCAGCCCCCCACTGGGACAGAGGACAGATACGCAGTATTTT. V usage is TRBV7-9 and J usage is TRBJ2-3, with TRBD1 matching over 7 bases. This CDR3 has 16 amino acids. With V trimmed by 5 bases and J by 3 bases, 11 bases remained unmatched. The germline CDR1 and CDR2 sequences are SEHNR and FQNEAQ (reference sequence).